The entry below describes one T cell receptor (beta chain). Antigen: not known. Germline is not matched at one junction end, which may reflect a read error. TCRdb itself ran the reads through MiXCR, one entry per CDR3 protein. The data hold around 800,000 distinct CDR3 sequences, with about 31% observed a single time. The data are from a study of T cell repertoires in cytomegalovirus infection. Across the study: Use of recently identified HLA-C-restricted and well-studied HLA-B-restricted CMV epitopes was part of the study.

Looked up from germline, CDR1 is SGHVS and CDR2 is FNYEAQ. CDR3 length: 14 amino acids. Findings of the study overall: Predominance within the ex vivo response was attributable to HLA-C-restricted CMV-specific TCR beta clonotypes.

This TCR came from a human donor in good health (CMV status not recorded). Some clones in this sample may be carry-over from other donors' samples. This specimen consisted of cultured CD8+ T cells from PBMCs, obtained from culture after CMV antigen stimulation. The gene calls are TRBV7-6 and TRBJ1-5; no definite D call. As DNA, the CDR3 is TGTGCCAGCAGCTTACAACAGACTAATCAGCCCCCGCATTTT. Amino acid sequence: CASSLQQTNQPPHF.